This T cell receptor (beta chain) comes out of a study of T cells after somatic rescue of genetic block (dated by TCRdb to the early 2020s). With regard to the full study: What the study looked at was long-term robustness, specifically in a T-cell system that came about through somatic rescue of a genetic block in T-cell development.

Libraries came from the immunoSEQ multiplex PCR assay. This immuneACCESS table, as held by TCRdb, lists in-frame sequences with V and J called but not all clones. Of the missing ones, under half trace to an unresolved V gene in checked studies; the others have no known cause. This sample comprises roughly 8,000 clones, approximately 79% of them detected only once. Clones ranked in the top ten supply 25% of the sample. The germline V and J ends show losses of 8 bases and 7 bases respectively, and no gene match explains 11 bases of the junction. The CDR3 has 15 amino acids, counting the end cysteine and phenylalanine. Only CDR3 DNA is held: 45 bases, read in frame from base 1. Sequences SNHLY (CDR1) and FYNNEI (CDR2) are obtained from the germline V gene. Regarding this clone: It lacks a known antigen. Base-call qualities are not available, and no considerably larger clone is one nucleotide away.

The chain was built from TRBV2 and TRBJ2-2; TRBD2 agrees with 9 junctional bases. The specimen was peripheral blood mononuclear cells (PBMCs). This sequence originates from a boy aged 5-17 years. DNA sequence: TGTGCCAGCGGGGCCGCGGGAGGGCCGAGCGGGGAGCTGTTTTTT. Its translation is CASGAAGGPSGELFF. The entire variable domain, with the stretches around the CDR3 drawn from the reference TRBV2 and TRBJ2-2 proteins, is EPEVTQTPSHQVTQMGQEVILRCVPISNHLYFYWYRQILGQKVEFLVSFYNNEISEKSEIFDDQFSVERPDGSNFTLKIRSTKLEDSAMYFCASGAAGGPSGELFFGEGSRLTVL.